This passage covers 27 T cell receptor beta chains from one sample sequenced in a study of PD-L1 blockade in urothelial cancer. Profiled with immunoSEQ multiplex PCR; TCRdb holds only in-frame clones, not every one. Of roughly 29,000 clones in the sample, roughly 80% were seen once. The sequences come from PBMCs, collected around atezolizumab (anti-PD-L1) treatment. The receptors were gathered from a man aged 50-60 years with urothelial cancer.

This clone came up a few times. The CDR3 is CASSPGYKETQYF. In DNA form, the CDR3 reads TGTGCCAGCAGCCCAGGTTATAAAGAGACCCAGTACTTC. The chain joins TRBV7-2 to TRBJ2-5; no clear D. Germline assignment: CDR1 SGHTA and CDR2 FQGNSA. Trimming removed 5 bases from V and 3 bases from J, with 10 bases in between. There are 13 residues in the CDR3.

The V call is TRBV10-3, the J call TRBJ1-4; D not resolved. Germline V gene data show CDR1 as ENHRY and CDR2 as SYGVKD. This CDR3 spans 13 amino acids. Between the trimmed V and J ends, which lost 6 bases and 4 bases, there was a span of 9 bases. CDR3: CAIRGGDNEKLFF. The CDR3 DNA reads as TGTGCCATCAGAGGCGGGGATAATGAAAAACTGTTTTTT.

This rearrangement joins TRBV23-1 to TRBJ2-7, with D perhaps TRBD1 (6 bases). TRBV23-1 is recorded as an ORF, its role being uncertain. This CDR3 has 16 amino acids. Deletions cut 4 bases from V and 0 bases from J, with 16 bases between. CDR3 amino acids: CASSPNLGASSYEQYV. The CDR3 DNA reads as TGCGCCAGCAGTCCTAATCTGGGGGCAAGCTCCTACGAGCAGTACGTC.

As DNA, the CDR3 is TGCAGCGTTGTACGGCAGGGAGGGGACACTGAAGCTTTCTTT. Its translation is CSVVRQGGDTEAFF. V is TRBV29-1 and J is TRBJ1-1; weak D call: TRBD1 (5 bases). V shed 4 bases and J shed 3 bases, with 15 bases lying between them. The CDR3 extends over 14 amino acids. Germline assignment: CDR1 SQVTM and CDR2 ANQGSEA. Based on the CDR3 plus reference TRBV29-1 and TRBJ1-1, the full variable domain is SAVISQKPSRDICQRGTSLTIQCQVDSQVTMMFWYRQQPGQSLTLIATANQGSEATYESGFVIDKFPISRPNLTFSTLTVSNMSPEDSSIYLCSVVRQGGDTEAFFGQGTRLTVV.

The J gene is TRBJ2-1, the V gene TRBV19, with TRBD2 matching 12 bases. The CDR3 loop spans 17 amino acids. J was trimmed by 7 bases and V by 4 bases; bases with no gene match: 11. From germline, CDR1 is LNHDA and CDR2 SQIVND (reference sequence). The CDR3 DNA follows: TGTGCCAGTAGTACCCGAGCCAGGACTAGCGGGACAAATGAGCAGTTCTTC. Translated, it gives CASSTRARTSGTNEQFF.

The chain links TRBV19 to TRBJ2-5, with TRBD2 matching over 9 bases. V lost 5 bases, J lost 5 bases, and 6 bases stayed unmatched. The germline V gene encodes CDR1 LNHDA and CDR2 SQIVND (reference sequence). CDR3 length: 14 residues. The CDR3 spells CASSRAGGPETQYF. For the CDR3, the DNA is TGTGCCAGTAGTCGGGCGGGGGGGCCGGAGACCCAGTACTTC.

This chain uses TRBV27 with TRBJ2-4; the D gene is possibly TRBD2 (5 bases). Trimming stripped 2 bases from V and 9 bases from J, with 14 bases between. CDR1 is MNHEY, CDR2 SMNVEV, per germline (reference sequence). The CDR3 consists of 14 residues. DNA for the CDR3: TGTGCCAGCAGTTTAGCCCGGGGTGCCGGCATTCAGTACTTC. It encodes CASSLARGAGIQYF.

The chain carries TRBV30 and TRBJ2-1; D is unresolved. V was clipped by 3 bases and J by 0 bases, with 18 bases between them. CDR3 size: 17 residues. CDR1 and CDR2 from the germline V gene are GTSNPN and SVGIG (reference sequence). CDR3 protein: CAWSLPFDTHSYNEQFF. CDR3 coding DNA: TGTGCCTGGAGCTTACCCTTTGACACGCACTCCTACAATGAGCAGTTCTTC.

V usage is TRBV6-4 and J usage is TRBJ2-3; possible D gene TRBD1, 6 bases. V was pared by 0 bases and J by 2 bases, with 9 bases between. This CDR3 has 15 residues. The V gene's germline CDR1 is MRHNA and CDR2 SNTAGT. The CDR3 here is CASSDSTGLTDTQYF. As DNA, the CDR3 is TGTGCCAGCAGTGACTCGACAGGCCTCACAGATACGCAGTATTTT.

The CDR3 here is CASREPGPSGNTIYF. In DNA form, the CDR3 reads TGTGCCAGCAGAGAACCTGGGCCCTCTGGAAACACCATATATTTT. The rearrangement links TRBV28 to TRBJ1-3, with D hard to call. The CDR3 runs 15 residues. V lost 6 bases and J 0 bases, leaving 12 bases between the germline ends. Germline V gives CDR1 MDHEN, CDR2 SYDVKM.

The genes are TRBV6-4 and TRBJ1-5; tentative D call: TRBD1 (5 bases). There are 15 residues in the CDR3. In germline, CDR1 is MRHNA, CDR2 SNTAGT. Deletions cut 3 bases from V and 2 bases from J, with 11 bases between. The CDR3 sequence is CASSEGPGGNQPQHF. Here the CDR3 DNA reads TGTGCCAGCAGTGAGGGGCCCGGAGGCAATCAGCCCCAGCATTTT.

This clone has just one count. CDR3 sequence reads: CASSPRGTVAGELFF. The CDR3 DNA is TGTGCCAGCTCACCACGCGGGACAGTAGCCGGGGAGCTGTTTTTT. V gene TRBV18 combines with J gene TRBJ2-2; D is perhaps TRBD1 (7 bases). The germline gives CDR1 KGHSH, CDR2 LQKENI. Trimming stripped 1 base from V and 6 bases from J, with 12 bases between. CDR3 length: 15 amino acids.

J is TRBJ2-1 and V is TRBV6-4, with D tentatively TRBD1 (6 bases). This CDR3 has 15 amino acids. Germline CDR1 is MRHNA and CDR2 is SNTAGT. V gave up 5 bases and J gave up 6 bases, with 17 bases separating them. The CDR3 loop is CASSISQGPGNEQFF. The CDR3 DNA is TGTGCCAGCAGTATCAGTCAGGGGCCGGGCAATGAGCAGTTCTTC.

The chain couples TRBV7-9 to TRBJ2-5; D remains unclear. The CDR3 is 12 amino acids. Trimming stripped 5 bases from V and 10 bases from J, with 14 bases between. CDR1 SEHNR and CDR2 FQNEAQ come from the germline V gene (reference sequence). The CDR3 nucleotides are TGTGCCAGCAGCGGGCCCGCGCTCAACCAGTACTTC. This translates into CASSGPALNQYF.

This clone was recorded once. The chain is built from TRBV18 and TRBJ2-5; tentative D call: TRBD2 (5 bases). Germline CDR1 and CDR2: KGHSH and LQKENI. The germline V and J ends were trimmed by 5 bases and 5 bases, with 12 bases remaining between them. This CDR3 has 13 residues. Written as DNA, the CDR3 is TGTGCCAGCTCAACGGCGGGTCAGGAGACCCAGTACTTC. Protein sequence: CASSTAGQETQYF.

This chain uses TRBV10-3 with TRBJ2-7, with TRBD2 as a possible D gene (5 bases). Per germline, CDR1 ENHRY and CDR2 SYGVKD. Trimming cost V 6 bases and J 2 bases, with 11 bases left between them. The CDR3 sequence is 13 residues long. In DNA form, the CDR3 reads TGTGCCATCAGCGCCCCCGGGACCTACGAGCAGTACTTC. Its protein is CAISAPGTYEQYF.

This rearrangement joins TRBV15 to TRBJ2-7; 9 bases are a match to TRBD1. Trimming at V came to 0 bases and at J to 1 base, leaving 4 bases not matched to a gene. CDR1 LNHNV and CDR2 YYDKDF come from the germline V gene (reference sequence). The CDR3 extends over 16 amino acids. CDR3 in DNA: TGTGCCACCAGCAGAGATCCAGGACAGGGGTCCTACGAGCAGTACTTC. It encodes CATSRDPGQGSYEQYF.

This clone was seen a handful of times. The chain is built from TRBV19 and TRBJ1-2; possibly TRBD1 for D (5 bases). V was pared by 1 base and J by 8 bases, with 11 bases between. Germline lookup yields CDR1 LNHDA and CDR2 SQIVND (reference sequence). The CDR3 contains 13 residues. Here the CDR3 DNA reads TGTGCCAGTAGTATAGGCCCCAGGGTGGGCTACACCTTC. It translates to CASSIGPRVGYTF.

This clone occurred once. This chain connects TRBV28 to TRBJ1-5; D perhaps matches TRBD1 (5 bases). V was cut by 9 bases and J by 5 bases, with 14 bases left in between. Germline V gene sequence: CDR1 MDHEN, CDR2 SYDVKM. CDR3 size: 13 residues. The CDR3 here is CASSGGDHQPQHF. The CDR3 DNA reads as TGTGCCAGTAGCGGGGGGGACCATCAGCCCCAGCATTTT. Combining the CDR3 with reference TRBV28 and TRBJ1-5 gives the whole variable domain DVKVTQSSRYLVKRTGEKVFLECVQDMDHENMFWYRQDPGLGLRLIYFSYDVKMKEKGDIPEGYSVSREKKERFSLILESASTNQTSMYLCASSGGDHQPQHFGDGTRLSIL.

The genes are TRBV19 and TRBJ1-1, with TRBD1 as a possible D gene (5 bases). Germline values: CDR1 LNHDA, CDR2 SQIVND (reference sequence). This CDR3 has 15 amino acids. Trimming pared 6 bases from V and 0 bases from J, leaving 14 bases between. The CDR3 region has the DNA TGTGCCAGTAGCCTAGCGGGGGGTGTGAACACTGAAGCTTTCTTT. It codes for CASSLAGGVNTEAFF.

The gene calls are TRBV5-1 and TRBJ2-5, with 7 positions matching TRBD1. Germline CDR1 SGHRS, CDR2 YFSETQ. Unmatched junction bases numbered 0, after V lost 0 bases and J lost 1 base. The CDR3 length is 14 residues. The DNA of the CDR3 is TGCGCCAGCAGCTTGGGACAGGGCCAAGAGACCCAGTACTTC. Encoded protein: CASSLGQGQETQYF.

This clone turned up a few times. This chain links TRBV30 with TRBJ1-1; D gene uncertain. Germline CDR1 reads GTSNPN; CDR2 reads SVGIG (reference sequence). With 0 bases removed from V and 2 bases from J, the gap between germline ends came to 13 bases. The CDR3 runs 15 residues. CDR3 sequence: CAWSVGGISNTEAFF. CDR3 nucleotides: TGTGCCTGGAGTGTTGGAGGTATTTCTAACACTGAAGCTTTCTTT.

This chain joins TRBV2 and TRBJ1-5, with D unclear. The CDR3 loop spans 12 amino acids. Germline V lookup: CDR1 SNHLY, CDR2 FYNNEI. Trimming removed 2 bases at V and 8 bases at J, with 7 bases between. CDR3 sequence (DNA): TGTGCCAGCAGTGAACCGGTTAAGCCCCAGCATTTT. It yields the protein CASSEPVKPQHF.

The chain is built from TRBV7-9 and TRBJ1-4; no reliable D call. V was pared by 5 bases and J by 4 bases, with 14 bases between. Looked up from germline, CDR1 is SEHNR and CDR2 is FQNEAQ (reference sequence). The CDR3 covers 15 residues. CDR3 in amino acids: CASSPRGSNNEKLFF. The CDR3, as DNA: TGTGCCAGCAGCCCCCGCGGGAGCAATAATGAAAAACTGTTTTTT.

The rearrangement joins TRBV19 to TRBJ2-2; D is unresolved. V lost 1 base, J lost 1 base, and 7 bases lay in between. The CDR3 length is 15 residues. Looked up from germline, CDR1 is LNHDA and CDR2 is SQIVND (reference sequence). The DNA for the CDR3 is TGTGCCAGTAGTATAGGCGGTGTGAACACCGGGGAGCTGTTTTTT. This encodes CASSIGGVNTGELFF.

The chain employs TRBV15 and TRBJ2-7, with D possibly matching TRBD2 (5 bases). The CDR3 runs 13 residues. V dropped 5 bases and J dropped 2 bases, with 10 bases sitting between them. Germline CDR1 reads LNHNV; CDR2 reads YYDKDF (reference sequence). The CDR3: CATSRGGPYEQYV. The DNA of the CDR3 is TGTGCCACCAGCCGGGGTGGCCCCTACGAGCAGTACGTC.

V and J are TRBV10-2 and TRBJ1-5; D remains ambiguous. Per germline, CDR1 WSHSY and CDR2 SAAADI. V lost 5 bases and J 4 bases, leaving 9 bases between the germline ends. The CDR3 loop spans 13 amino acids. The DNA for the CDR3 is TGCGCCAGCAGTCCTCGGTCGAATCAGCCCCAGCATTTT. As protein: CASSPRSNQPQHF.